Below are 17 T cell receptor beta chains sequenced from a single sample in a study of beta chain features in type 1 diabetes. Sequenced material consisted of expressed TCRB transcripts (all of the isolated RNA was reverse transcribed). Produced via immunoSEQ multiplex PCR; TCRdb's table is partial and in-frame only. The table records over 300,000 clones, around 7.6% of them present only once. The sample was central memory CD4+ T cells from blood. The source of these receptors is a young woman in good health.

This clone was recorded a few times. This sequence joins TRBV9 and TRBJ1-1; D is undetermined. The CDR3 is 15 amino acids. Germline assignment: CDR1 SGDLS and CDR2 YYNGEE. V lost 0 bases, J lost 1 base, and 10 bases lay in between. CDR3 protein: CASSVGVTTNTEAFF. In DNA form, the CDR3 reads TGTGCCAGCAGCGTAGGCGTGACGACGAACACTGAAGCTTTCTTT. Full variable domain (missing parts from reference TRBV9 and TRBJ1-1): DSGVTQTPKHLITATGQRVTLRCSPRSGDLSVYWYQQSLDQGLQFLIQYYNGEERAKGNILERFSAQQFPDLHSELNLSSLELGDSALYFCASSVGVTTNTEAFFGQGTRLTVV.

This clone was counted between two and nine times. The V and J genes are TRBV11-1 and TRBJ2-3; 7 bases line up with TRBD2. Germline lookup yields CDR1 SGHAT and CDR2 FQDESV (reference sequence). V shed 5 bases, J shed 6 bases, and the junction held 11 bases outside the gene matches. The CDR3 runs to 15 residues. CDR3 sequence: CASSLGRLAQDTQYF. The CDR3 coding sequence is TGTGCCAGCAGCCTAGGCAGACTAGCCCAGGATACGCAGTATTTT. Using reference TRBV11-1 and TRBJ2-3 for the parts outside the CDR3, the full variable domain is EAEVAQSPRYKITEKSQAVAFWCDPISGHATLYWYRQILGQGPELLVQFQDESVVDDSQLPKDRFSAERLKGVDSTLKIQPAELGDSAMYLCASSLGRLAQDTQYFGPGTRLTVL.

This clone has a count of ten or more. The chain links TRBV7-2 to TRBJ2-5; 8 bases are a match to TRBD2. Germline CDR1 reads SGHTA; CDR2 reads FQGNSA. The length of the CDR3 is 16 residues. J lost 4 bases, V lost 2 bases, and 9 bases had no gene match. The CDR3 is CASSLLPGLAGETQYF. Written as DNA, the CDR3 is TGTGCCAGCAGCTTACTCCCCGGTCTAGCGGGAGAGACCCAGTACTTC.

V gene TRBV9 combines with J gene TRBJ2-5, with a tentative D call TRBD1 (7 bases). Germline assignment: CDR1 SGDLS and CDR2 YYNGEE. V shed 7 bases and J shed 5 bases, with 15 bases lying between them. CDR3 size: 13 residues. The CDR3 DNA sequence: TGTGCCAGCGGGGGGACAGTCGTGGAGACCCAGTACTTC. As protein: CASGGTVVETQYF.

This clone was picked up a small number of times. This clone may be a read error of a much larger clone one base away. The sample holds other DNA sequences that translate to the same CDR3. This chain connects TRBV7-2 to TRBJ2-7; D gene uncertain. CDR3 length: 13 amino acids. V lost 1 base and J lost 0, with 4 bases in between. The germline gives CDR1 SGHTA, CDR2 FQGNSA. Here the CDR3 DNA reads TGTGCCAGCAGCTTAGGGGTCTCCTACGAGCAGTACTTC. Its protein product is CASSLGVSYEQYF.

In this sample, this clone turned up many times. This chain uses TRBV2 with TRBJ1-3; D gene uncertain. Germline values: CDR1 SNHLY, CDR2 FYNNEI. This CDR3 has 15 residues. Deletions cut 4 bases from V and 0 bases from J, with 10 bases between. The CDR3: CASSGERFSGNTIYF. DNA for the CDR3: TGTGCCAGCAGTGGCGAACGTTTCTCTGGAAACACCATATATTTT.

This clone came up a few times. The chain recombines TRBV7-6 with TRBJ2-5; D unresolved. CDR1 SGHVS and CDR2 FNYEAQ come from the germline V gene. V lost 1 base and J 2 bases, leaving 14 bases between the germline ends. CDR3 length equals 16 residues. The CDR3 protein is CASSLGGSSRQETQYF. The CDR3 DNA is TGTGCCAGCAGCTTAGGGGGTAGCAGCCGACAAGAGACCCAGTACTTC.

This chain's CDR3 is CASSLDLRDTQYF. The CDR3 DNA follows: TGTGCCAGCAGCTTAGACCTTCGAGATACGCAGTATTTT. This rearrangement joins TRBV7-2 to TRBJ2-3, with D uncertain. Germline V gene sequence: CDR1 SGHTA, CDR2 FQGNSA. The CDR3 has 13 amino acids. V dropped 1 base and J dropped 5 bases, with 7 bases sitting between them.

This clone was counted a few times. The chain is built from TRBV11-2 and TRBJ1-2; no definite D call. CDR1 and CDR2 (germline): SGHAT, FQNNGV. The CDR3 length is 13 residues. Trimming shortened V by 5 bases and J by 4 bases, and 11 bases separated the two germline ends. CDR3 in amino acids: CASSPDGSYGYTF. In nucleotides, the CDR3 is TGTGCCAGCAGCCCGGACGGGTCCTATGGCTACACCTTC.

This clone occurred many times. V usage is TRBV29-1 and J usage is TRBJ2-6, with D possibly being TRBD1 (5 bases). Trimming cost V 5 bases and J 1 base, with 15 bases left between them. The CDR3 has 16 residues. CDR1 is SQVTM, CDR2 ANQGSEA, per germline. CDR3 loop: CSVLDSWPSGANVLTF. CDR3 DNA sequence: TGCAGCGTTTTAGACAGTTGGCCTTCTGGGGCCAACGTCCTGACTTTC.

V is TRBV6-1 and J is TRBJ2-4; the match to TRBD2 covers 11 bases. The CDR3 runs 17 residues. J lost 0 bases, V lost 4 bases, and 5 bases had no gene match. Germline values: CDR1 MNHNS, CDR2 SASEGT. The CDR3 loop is CASSGTSGSLAKNIQYF. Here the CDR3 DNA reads TGTGCCAGCAGTGGGACTAGCGGGTCCCTAGCCAAAAACATTCAGTACTTC.

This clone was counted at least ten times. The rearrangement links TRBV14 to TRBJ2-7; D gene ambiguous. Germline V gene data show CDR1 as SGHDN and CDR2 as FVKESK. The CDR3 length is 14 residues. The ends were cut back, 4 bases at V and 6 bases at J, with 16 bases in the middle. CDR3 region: CASSPPTSTGEQYF. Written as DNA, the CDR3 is TGTGCCAGCAGCCCGCCGACGAGCACCGGCGAGCAGTACTTC.

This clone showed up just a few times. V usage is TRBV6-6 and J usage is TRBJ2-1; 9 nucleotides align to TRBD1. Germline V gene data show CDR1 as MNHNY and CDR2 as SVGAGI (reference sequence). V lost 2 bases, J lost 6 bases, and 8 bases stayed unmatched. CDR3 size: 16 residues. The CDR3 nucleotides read TGTGCCAGCAGTTACGCAGCGGGACAGGGCTCCAATGAGCAGTTCTTC. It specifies CASSYAAGQGSNEQFF.

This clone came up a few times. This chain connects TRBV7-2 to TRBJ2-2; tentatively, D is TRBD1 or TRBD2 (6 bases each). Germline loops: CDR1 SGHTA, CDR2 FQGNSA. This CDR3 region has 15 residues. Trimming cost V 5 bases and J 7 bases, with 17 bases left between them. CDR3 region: CASSPRMGGGGELFF. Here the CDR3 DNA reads TGTGCCAGCAGCCCACGGATGGGGGGCGGCGGGGAGCTGTTTTTT.

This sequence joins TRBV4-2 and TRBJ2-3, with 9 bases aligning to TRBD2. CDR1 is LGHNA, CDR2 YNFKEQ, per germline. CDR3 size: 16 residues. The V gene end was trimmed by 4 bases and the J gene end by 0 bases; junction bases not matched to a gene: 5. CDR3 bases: TGTGCCAGCAGCCCTAGGACTAGCGAAAGCACAGATACGCAGTATTTT. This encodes CASSPRTSESTDTQYF.

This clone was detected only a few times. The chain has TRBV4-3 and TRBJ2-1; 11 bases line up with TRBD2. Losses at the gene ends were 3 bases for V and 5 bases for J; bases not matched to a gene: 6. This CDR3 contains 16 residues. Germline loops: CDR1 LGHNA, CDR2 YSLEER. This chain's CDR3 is CASSHTGTSGNNEQFF. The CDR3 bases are TGCGCCAGCAGCCACACCGGGACTAGCGGAAACAATGAGCAGTTCTTC.

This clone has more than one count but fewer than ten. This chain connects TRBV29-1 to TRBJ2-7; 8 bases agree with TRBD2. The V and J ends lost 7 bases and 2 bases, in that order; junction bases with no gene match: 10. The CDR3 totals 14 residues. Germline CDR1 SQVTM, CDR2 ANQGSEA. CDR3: CSAAGISGTYEQYF. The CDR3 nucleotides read TGCAGCGCCGCGGGGATTAGCGGGACCTACGAGCAGTACTTC.